This record looks at one T cell receptor beta chain sequence and its context. Antigen unknown. TCRdb recomputed calls from the 5' RACE reads with MiXCR, one row per CDR3 protein. The data show around 230,000 distinct CDR3 sequences, 8% to 9% seen once. Germline CDR1 reads SGHTA; CDR2 reads FQGNSA. V was pared by 3 bases and J by 0 bases, with 5 bases between. The CDR3 is 14 residues long. This specimen belongs to a study of CD8 T cells in ankylosing spondylitis. Findings of the study overall: A TCR beta motif of under 10 highly homologous variants seemed to mark ankylosing spondylitis blood.

The chain carries TRBV7-2 and TRBJ1-4, with no clear D. This receptor was taken from a female donor with ankylosing spondylitis or in good health (not recorded which). Sequencing used blood, either unsorted or a sorted T cell fraction (not recorded which). The DNA for the CDR3 is TGTGCCAGCAGCTTTGGTGCAACTAATGAAAAACTGTTTTTT. Its translation is CASSFGATNEKLFF.